The 3 T cell receptor beta chains presented below share a single source sample, sequenced in a study of cytotoxic CD8 clonotypes in ibrutinib-treated CLL. Libraries were prepared by immunoSEQ multiplex PCR; TCRdb keeps only in-frame clonotypes and omits some of them. This sample has some 43,000 clones, with 55% to 80% found just once. The sample in question was PBMCs, obtained after 12 months of ibrutinib treatment. All receptors come from a human donor with chronic lymphocytic leukemia.

The chain has TRBV27 and TRBJ2-2; 11 bases fit TRBD1. Germline-derived CDR1 and CDR2 are MNHEY and SMNVEV (reference sequence). Trimming removed 6 bases from V and 4 bases from J; junction bases left unmatched: 4. The CDR3 runs to 15 residues. The CDR3 protein is CASSRTGGSTGELFF. The DNA of the CDR3 is TGTGCCAGCAGCCGGACAGGGGGCTCCACCGGGGAGCTGTTTTTT.

The genes are TRBV5-1 and TRBJ1-1, with TRBD1 matching over 9 bases. This CDR3 region has 14 residues. Looked up from germline, CDR1 is SGHRS and CDR2 is YFSETQ. The V and J ends lost 5 bases and 7 bases, in that order; junction bases with no gene match: 9. CDR3 sequence: CASRQGAGSGEAFF. The CDR3 coding sequence is TGCGCCAGCAGACAGGGGGCGGGGAGTGGTGAAGCTTTCTTT.

The chain carries TRBV19 and TRBJ2-7, with D hard to call. The CDR3 extends over 12 amino acids. Germline-derived CDR1 and CDR2 are LNHDA and SQIVND (reference sequence). V was pared by 4 bases and J by 6 bases, with 10 bases between. CDR3 DNA sequence: TGTGCCAGTAGTAACCGACAAACCGAGCAGTACTTC. Translation: CASSNRQTEQYF. Together with reference TRBV19 and TRBJ2-7, the CDR3 gives the full variable domain: DGGITQSPKYLFRKEGQNVTLSCEQNLNHDAMYWYRQDPGQGLRLIYYSQIVNDFQKGDIAEGYSVSREKKESFPLTVTSAQKNPTAFYLCASSNRQTEQYFGPGTRLTVT.